This passage covers 5 T cell receptor beta chains from one sample sequenced in a study of blood T cell repertoires in COVID-19. Generated by immunoSEQ multiplex PCR, the TCRdb table keeps only in-frame clones and is missing some. This table holds fewer than 250,000 clones, roughly 89% found once. Material for sequencing was PBMCs or T cells enriched from blood (not recorded which). These receptors all stem from a man aged 25-40 years who had been exposed to COVID-19.

The chain is built from TRBV30 and TRBJ1-1; D unresolved. With 3 bases removed from V and 0 bases from J, the gap between germline ends came to 14 bases. The CDR3 is 15 residues long. Germline-derived CDR1 and CDR2 are GTSNPN and SVGIG (reference sequence). CDR3: CAWRFSGQMNTEAFF. CDR3 DNA: TGTGCCTGGAGGTTTAGCGGGCAGATGAACACTGAAGCTTTCTTT. The complete variable domain, with remaining parts taken from reference TRBV30 and TRBJ1-1, reads SQTIHQWPATLVQPVGSPLSLECTVEGTSNPNLYWYRQAAGRGLQLLFYSVGIGQISSEVPQNLSASRPQDRQFILSSKKLLLSDSGFYLCAWRFSGQMNTEAFFGQGTRLTVV.

The chain joins TRBV12-5 to TRBJ1-1, with D possibly being TRBD1 (5 bases). The CDR3 is made up of 12 amino acids. V lost 5 bases and J lost 5, with 9 bases in between. The germline CDR1 and CDR2 sequences are LGHNT and FRNRAP. In nucleotides, the CDR3 is TGTGCTAGTGGTGCAGGGAGGACTGAAGCTTTCTTT. Translating it yields CASGAGRTEAFF.

As to this clone: An end of the junction differs from the germline gene, which may be a read error. The chain couples TRBV5-6 to TRBJ1-1; weak D call: TRBD1 (5 bases). There are 13 residues in the CDR3. CDR1 and CDR2 (germline): SGHDT, YYEEEE. The CDR3 spells CASSLGMEQAVIF. The DNA of the CDR3 is TGTGCCAGCAGCTTGGGTATGGAACAGGCGGTCATCTTT. Based on the CDR3 plus reference TRBV5-6 and TRBJ1-1, the full variable domain is DAGVTQSPTHLIKTRGQQVTLRCSPKSGHDTVSWYQQALGQGPQFIFQYYEEEERQRGNFPDRFSGHQFPNYSSELNVNALLLGDSALYLCASSLGMEQAVIFGQGTRLTVV.

The chain couples TRBV19 to TRBJ1-6; 7 bases align to TRBD1. The J segment lost 9 bases and the V segment lost 4 bases, leaving 0 bases of the junction unmatched. CDR1 is LNHDA and CDR2 is SQIVND in the germline V gene (reference sequence). The CDR3 consists of 12 residues. The chain's CDR3 is CASSTGGSPLHF. CDR3 coding DNA: TGTGCCAGTAGTACAGGGGGTTCACCCCTCCACTTT.

This chain connects TRBV28 to TRBJ2-5, with TRBD1 as a possible D gene (5 bases). Trimming pared 1 base from V and 5 bases from J, leaving 11 bases between. This CDR3 has 14 residues. The germline CDR1 and CDR2 sequences are MDHEN and SYDVKM. The CDR3 region has the DNA TGTGCCAGCAGTTTATCAGGGATCCCGGAGACCCAGTACTTC. Protein product: CASSLSGIPETQYF. The variable domain in full, completed from reference TRBV28 and TRBJ2-5, reads DVKVTQSSRYLVKRTGEKVFLECVQDMDHENMFWYRQDPGLGLRLIYFSYDVKMKEKGDIPEGYSVSREKKERFSLILESASTNQTSMYLCASSLSGIPETQYFGPGTRLLVL.